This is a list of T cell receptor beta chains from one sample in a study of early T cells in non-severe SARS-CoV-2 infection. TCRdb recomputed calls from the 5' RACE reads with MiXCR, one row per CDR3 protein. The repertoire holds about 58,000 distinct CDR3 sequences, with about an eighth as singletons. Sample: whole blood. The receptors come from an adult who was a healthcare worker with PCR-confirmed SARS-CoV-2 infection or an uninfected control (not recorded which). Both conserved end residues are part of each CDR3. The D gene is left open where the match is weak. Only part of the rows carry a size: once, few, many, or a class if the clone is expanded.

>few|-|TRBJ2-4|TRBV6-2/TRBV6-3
TGTGCCAGCAGTTACGGCGGGTCCCGGGCCAAAAACATTCAGTACTTC
CASSYGGSRAKNIQYF
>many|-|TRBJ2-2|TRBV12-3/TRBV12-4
TGTGCCAGCAGTTTAGGAGGGGGATACACCGGGGAGCTGTTTTTT
CASSLGGGYTGELFF
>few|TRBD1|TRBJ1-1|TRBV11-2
TGTGCCAGCAGCCGTACTACAGGGGGCACTGAAGCTTTCTTT
CASSRTTGGTEAFF
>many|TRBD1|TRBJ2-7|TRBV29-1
TGCAGCGTTCTCCGGGACAGCTACGAGCAGTACTTC
CSVLRDSYEQYF
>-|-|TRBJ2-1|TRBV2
TGTGCCAGCAGTGAAAATGAGCAGTTCTTC
CASSENEQFF
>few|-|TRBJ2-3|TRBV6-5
TGTGCCAGCAGCTATACGACCCTAGATACGCAGTATTTT
CASSYTTLDTQYF
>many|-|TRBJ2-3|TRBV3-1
TGTGCCAGCAGCCAAGTACGAACAGGGAGCACAGATACGCAGTATTTT
CASSQVRTGSTDTQYF
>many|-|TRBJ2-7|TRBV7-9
TGTGCCAGCAGCCACGACTCCTACGAGCAGTACTTC
CASSHDSYEQYF
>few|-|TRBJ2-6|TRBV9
TGTGCCAGCAACCCCCAGGCTCCGGGGGCCAACGTCCTGACTTTC
CASNPQAPGANVLTF
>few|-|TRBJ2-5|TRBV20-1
TGCAGTGGGGCAGGGAAAGAGACCCAGTACTTC
CSGAGKETQYF
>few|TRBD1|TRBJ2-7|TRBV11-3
TGTGCCAGCAGCTTAGGCGGACAGGGACCCGAGCAGTACTTC
CASSLGGQGPEQYF
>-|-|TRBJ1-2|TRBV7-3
TGTGCCAGCAGCCCTACCCCAGCCTCAGGGTATGGCTACACCTTC
CASSPTPASGYGYTF
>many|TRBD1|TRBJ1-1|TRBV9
TGTGCCAGCAGCAGTTCGACAGGGCAGGTGTGGCAAAGAGCTTTCTTT
CASSSSTGQVWQRAFF
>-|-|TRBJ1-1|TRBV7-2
TGTGCCAGCAGCTTATCAGGGTCTGAGAACACTGAAGCTTTCTTT
CASSLSGSENTEAFF
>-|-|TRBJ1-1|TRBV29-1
TGCAGCTGTTTGGGGGTACGGACTGAAGCTTTCTTT
CSCLGVRTEAFF
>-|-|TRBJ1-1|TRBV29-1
TGCAGCGTTGAAGCCAGCATGAACACTGAAGCTTTCTTT
CSVEASMNTEAFF
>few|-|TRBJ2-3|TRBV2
TGTGCCAGCATTTTAGGGAGCACAGATACGCAGTATTTT
CASILGSTDTQYF
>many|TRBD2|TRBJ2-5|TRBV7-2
TGTGCCAGCAGCTCCCCCAGCGGGATGGGGGAGACCCAGTACTTC
CASSSPSGMGETQYF
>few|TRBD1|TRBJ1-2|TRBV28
TGTGCCAGCAGTCCAGGGGGCAGGAATCACTATGGCTACACCTTC
CASSPGGRNHYGYTF
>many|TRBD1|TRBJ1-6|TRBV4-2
TGTGCCAGCAGCCAAGACAGGGGGCTTAATTCACCCCTCCACTTT
CASSQDRGLNSPLHF
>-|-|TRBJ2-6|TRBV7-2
TGTGCCAGCAGCTTAACGGTCACTGGGGCCAACGTCCTGACTTTC
CASSLTVTGANVLTF
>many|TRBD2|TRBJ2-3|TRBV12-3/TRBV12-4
TGTGCCAGCAGCGATAGGACTAGCGGGAGGAGGGGAGATACGCAGTATTTT
CASSDRTSGRRGDTQYF
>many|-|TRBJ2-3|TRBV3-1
TGTGCCAGCAGCCAAGGAGGGGGGAAAGATACGCAGTATTTT
CASSQGGGKDTQYF
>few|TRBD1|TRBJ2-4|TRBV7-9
TGTGCCAGCAGCTTAGGAACTGGACAGGGTAGAAACATTCAGTACTTC
CASSLGTGQGRNIQYF
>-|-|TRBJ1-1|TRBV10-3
TGTGCCATCAGGGGGACGGCGAACACTGAAGCTTTCTTT
CAIRGTANTEAFF
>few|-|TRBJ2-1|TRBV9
TGTGCCAGCACCCCTGAGAGTTTCTCCTACAATGAGCAGTTCTTC
CASTPESFSYNEQFF
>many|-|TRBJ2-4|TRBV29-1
TGCAGCGTGGCCCAGGGGGGGGCCGGTCTGGCCAAAAACATTCAGTACTTC
CSVAQGGAGLAKNIQYF
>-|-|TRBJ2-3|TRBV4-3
TGCGCCAGCAGCCAAGATCCAAAGCAGTCCCGCACAGATACGCAGTATTTT
CASSQDPKQSRTDTQYF
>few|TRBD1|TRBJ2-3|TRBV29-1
TGCAGCGCCCACCAGGGACAGGGGGCCCTCAAAGATACGCAGTATTTT
CSAHQGQGALKDTQYF
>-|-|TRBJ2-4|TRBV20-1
TGCAGTGCTTGGGCCACGGCCAAAAACATTCAGTACTTC
CSAWATAKNIQYF
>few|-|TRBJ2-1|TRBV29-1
TGCAGCGTTGAAGCTACAGGCTCGTACAATGAGCAGTTCTTC
CSVEATGSYNEQFF
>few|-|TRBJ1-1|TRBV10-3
TGTGCCATCAGTAACTCGACAGGCACTGAAGCTTTCTTT
CAISNSTGTEAFF
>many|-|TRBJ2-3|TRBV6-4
TGTGCCAGCAGTGAGCGGGAAGAGGGCGCAGATACGCAGTATTTT
CASSEREEGADTQYF
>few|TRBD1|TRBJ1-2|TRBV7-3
TGTGCCAGCAGCTTAACGGGACAGGGGTATGGCTACACCTTC
CASSLTGQGYGYTF
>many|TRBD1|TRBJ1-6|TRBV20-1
TGCAGTGTTTTACCGGGACAGTTTCACAATTCACCCCTCCACTTT
CSVLPGQFHNSPLHF
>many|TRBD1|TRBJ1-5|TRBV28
TGTGCCAGCAGTACTAACTCCGCCGGACAGGGGGCACGACAGCCCCAGCATTTT
CASSTNSAGQGARQPQHF
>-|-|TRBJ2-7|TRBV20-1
TGCAGTGCTAGAGACCCCTTGACAGCCCGGGACGAGCAGTACTTC
CSARDPLTARDEQYF
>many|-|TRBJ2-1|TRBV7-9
TGTGCCAGCAGTGAGGGAGCGAACAATGAGCAGTTCTTC
CASSEGANNEQFF
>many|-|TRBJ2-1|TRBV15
TGTGCCACCAGCAGAGATCTAGGGAACAATGAGCAGTTCTTC
CATSRDLGNNEQFF
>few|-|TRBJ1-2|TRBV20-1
TGCAGTGCTAGAGATCATAACAGCTATGGCTACACCTTC
CSARDHNSYGYTF
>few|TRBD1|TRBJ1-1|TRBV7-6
TGTGCCAGCAGCCCTCGACAGGGAGAGAACACTGAAGCTTTCTTT
CASSPRQGENTEAFF
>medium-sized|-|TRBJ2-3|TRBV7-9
TGTGCCAGCAGCCCGACCGGAGATACGCAGTATTTT
CASSPTGDTQYF
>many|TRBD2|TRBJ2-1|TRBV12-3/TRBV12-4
TGTGCCAGCATCCTGGGACTAGCTCTGGCGAATGAGCAGTTCTTC
CASILGLALANEQFF
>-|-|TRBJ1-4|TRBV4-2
TGTGCCAGCAGCCAAGATCGGGGGGGTGAAAAACTGTTTTTT
CASSQDRGGEKLFF
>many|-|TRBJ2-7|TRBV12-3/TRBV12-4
TGTGCCAGCAGTTTGGAACATTCTTACGAGCAGTACTTC
CASSLEHSYEQYF
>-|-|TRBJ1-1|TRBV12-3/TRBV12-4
TGTGCCAGCAGTTTATGGGGTCAGGGGTACAGGAACACTGAAGCTTTCTTT
CASSLWGQGYRNTEAFF
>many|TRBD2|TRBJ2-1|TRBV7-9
TGTGCCAGCAGGGGACTAGCATTGGGGCAGTTCTTC
CASRGLALGQFF
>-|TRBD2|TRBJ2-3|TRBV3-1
TGTGCCAGCAGCCTAGGACTAGGATCGGATACGCAGTATTTT
CASSLGLGSDTQYF
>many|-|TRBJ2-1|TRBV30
TGTGCCTGGAGTGAGAACCTCATCAACTACAATGAGCAGTTCTTC
CAWSENLINYNEQFF
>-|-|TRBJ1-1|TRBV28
TGTGCCAGCAGTTTGGGGTTGGGCAGGGCTAACACTGAAGCTTTCTTT
CASSLGLGRANTEAFF
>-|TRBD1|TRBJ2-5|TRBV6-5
TGTGCCAGCAGCCCGACAGGGTGGCCAGAGACCCAGTACTTC
CASSPTGWPETQYF
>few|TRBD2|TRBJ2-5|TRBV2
TGTGCCAGCACTCCGGGACTAGCAACGGAGACCCAGTACTTC
CASTPGLATETQYF
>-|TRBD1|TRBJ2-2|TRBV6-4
TGTGCCAGCAAGAGGACAGGAGATAACACCGGGGAGCTGTTTTTT
CASKRTGDNTGELFF
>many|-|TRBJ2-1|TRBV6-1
TGTGCCAGCAGTTCCCAGGGAAGTATTGAGCAGTTCTTC
CASSSQGSIEQFF
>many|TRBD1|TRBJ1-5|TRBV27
TGTGCCAGCAGTCCCCGGACAGGCCTCGGGCCCCAGCATTTT
CASSPRTGLGPQHF
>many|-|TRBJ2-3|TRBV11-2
TGTGCCAGCAGCTTACGGGAGACAGGATCGGGCACAGATACGCAGTATTTT
CASSLRETGSGTDTQYF
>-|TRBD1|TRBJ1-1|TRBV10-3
TGTGCCATCACCCGACAGGGATTACTGAACACTGAAGCTTTCTTT
CAITRQGLLNTEAFF
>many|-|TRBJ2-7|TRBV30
TGTGCCTGGAGTGTAAGGAACGAGCAGTACTTC
CAWSVRNEQYF
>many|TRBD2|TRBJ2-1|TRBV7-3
TGTGCCAGCAGCTCCTCCGGGACTAGAAGTGAGCAGTTCTTC
CASSSSGTRSEQFF